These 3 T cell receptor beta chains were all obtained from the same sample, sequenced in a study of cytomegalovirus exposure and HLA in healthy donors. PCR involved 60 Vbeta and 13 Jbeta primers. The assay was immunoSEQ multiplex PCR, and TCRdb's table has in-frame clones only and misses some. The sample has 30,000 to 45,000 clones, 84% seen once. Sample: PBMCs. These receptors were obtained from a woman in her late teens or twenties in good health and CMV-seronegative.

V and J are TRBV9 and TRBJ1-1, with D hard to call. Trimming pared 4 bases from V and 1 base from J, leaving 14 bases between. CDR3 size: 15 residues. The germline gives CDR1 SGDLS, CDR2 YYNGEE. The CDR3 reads CASSLIISGNTEAFF. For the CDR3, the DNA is TGTGCCAGCAGCCTCATAATATCGGGGAACACTGAAGCTTTCTTT.

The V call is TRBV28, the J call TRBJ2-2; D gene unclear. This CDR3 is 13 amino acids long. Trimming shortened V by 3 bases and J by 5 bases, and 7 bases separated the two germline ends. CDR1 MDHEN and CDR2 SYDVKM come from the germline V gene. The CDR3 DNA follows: TGTGCCAGCAGTTTCCCTAAAACCGGGGAGCTGTTTTTT. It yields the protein CASSFPKTGELFF.

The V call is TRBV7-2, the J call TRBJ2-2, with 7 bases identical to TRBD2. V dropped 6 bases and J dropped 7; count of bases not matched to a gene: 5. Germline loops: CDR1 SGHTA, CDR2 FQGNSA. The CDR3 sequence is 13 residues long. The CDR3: CASRGTTGGELFF. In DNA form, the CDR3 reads TGTGCCAGCAGGGGGACTACGGGCGGGGAGCTGTTTTTT.